This T cell receptor (beta chain) emerged from a study of radiotherapy plus CTLA-4 blockade in lung cancer. Using immunoSEQ multiplex PCR, the repertoire was profiled, and TCRdb retains in-frame clones only, with some absent. The table lists roughly 66,000 clones, about 85% of them singletons, with 4% to 5% in the top ten. Study conclusions and caveats: Blood TCR clones of tumor origin expanded after radiotherapy plus ipilimumab.

Per germline, CDR1 KGHSH and CDR2 LQKENI. The CDR3 loop spans 17 amino acids. J lost 7 bases, V lost 2 bases, and 11 bases had no gene match. With regard to this clone: The antigen remains unidentified.

This TCR was recovered from a human donor with non-small cell lung cancer who had a partial response to radiotherapy plus ipilimumab. The source material was peripheral blood, sampled from a patient treated with radiotherapy plus ipilimumab. The chain couples TRBV18 to TRBJ2-2, with 9 bases aligning to TRBD1. Here the CDR3 reads CASSPEPGQGVIGELFF. CDR3 in DNA: TGTGCCAGCTCACCAGAGCCGGGACAGGGTGTTATCGGGGAGCTGTTTTTT.